This T cell receptor (beta chain) stems from a study of PD-1 blockade in classical Hodgkin lymphoma. Across the whole study: Each patient was given nivolumab 3 mg/kg through a vein every 2 weeks. Study-wide points: At baseline, newly diagnosed patients reportedly showed less TCR diversity than healthy donors. Still unresolved is the cause of the repertoire differences, which may be disease activity or prior therapy. At C4D1, TCR diversity had climbed significantly for CD4+ cells, though not for CD8+ cells.

Trimming pared 6 bases from V and 4 bases from J, leaving 13 bases between. The CDR3 covers 13 residues. The germline V gene encodes CDR1 KGHSH and CDR2 LQKENI. All patients relapsed after autologous stem cell transplantation, and brentuximab vedotin exposure varied. TCRdb's copy holds only in-frame clones and misses some; the assay was immunoSEQ multiplex PCR. The table lists tens of thousands of clones, around 80% of them singletons, with about 17% in the top ten. In the case of this clone: Its target is unknown.

The V call is TRBV18, the J call TRBJ2-7, with a tentative D call TRBD1 (6 bases). The receptor was isolated from a human donor with classical Hodgkin lymphoma. The sequenced sample was peripheral blood mononuclear cells (PBMCs), obtained before the second cycle of nivolumab. In DNA form, the CDR3 reads TGTGCCAGCTCCCCGGGACATCGTTACGAGCAGTACTTC. Translated, it gives CASSPGHRYEQYF. The complete variable domain, with remaining parts taken from reference TRBV18 and TRBJ2-7, reads NAGVMQNPRHLVRRRGQEARLRCSPMKGHSHVYWYRQLPEEGLKFMVYLQKENIIDESGMPKERFSAEFPKEGPSILRIQQVVRGDSAAYFCASSPGHRYEQYFGPGTRLTVT.